This T cell receptor beta chain was identified during a study of long-term antiretroviral therapy in people with HIV. The study's findings and limits: Clones that had undergone expansion before ART prevailed in the repertoire throughout all time points.

Note on this clone: Its antigen is still unknown.

Survey-level immunoSEQ v3.0 assays were run. Profiling relied on immunoSEQ multiplex PCR, and the TCRdb table lists in-frame clones only, not all of them. This table has under 20,000 clones, approximately 93% appearing once. Each participant with HIV received care in the United States. Germline V CDR1 and CDR2: SGDLS, YYNGEE. V lost 0 bases and J 0 bases, leaving 10 bases between the germline ends. CDR3 length equals 16 residues. The V gene is TRBV9, the J gene TRBJ1-3; D not resolved. The TCR comes from a woman aged 35 to 49 with HIV. The starting material was unsorted PBMCs, obtained 0.6 years after starting antiretroviral therapy. The CDR3 sequence is CASSVANRPSGNTIYF. CDR3 coding DNA: TGTGCCAGCAGCGTAGCTAACAGACCCTCTGGAAACACCATATATTTT.